These 19 T cell receptor beta chains originate from one sample sequenced in a study of cytomegalovirus exposure and HLA in healthy donors (dated by TCRdb to about 2017). Libraries were prepared through the immunoSEQ multiplex PCR assay. TCRdb stores this immuneACCESS table with in-frame sequences only. Part of the clones is absent; in the studies checked, under half of the shortfall reflects unresolved V genes, and no reason is known for the rest. The sample data list 110,000 to 150,000 clones, and approximately 89% of these were observed just once. Roughly 9.2% of the sample is held by the ten biggest clonotypes. Material: PBMCs. These receptors all stem from a woman under 30 in good health and CMV-seropositive.

The chain has TRBV27 and TRBJ1-6; D perhaps matches TRBD1 (5 bases). Germline V lookup: CDR1 MNHEY, CDR2 SMNVEV (reference sequence). The CDR3 sequence is 15 residues long. V lost 7 bases to trimming and J lost 2 bases, with 12 bases between them. The CDR3 loop reads CASTGGGAYNSPLHF. The CDR3 bases are TGTGCCAGCACGGGGGGAGGCGCCTATAATTCACCCCTCCACTTT.

The CDR3 sequence is CARSPGGKSETQYF. CDR3 DNA sequence: TGTGCCCGTTCCCCGGGGGGGAAGTCGGAGACCCAGTACTTC. The chain joins TRBV7-6 to TRBJ2-5, with 8 positions matching TRBD2. There are 14 residues in the CDR3. V lost 11 bases to trimming and J lost 5 bases; unmatched junction nucleotides: 13. Germline-derived CDR1 and CDR2 are SGHVS and FNYEAQ.

The J gene is TRBJ2-2, the V gene TRBV5-4; maybe TRBD2 (5 bases). The V and J ends lost 1 base and 1 base respectively, with 11 bases between them. CDR3 length equals 16 residues. Germline CDR1 SGHNT, CDR2 YYREEE (reference sequence). Here the CDR3 reads CASSLSVRGNTGELFF. The CDR3 bases are TGTGCCAGCAGCTTGTCCGTTCGGGGGAACACCGGGGAGCTGTTTTTT.

In its sample, this clone was seen once. The rearrangement uses TRBV6-1 and TRBJ1-2, with 9 bases identical to TRBD1. The CDR3 is made up of 13 amino acids. Losses at the gene ends were 7 bases for V and 7 bases for J; bases not matched to a gene: 7. From germline, CDR1 is MNHNS and CDR2 SASEGT. CDR3 DNA sequence: TGTGCCAGCATGGGACAGGGCTTCGGTGGCTACACCTTC. Translated: CASMGQGFGGYTF.

The chain uses TRBV15 and TRBJ2-7, with 9 bases aligning to TRBD1. Losses at the gene ends were 0 bases for V and 7 bases for J; bases not matched to a gene: 4. Germline CDR1 LNHNV, CDR2 YYDKDF (reference sequence). CDR3 size: 14 residues. As DNA, the CDR3 is TGTGCCACCAGCAGAGAAGGGACAGGGTGGGAGCAGTACTTC. This gives the protein CATSREGTGWEQYF.

The chain couples TRBV30 to TRBJ1-2, with 7 bases lining up with TRBD1. Germline trimming cut 7 bases from V and 5 bases from J; bases unmatched to any gene: 22. Germline values: CDR1 GTSNPN, CDR2 SVGIG (reference sequence). The CDR3 is made up of 17 amino acids. The CDR3: CAFDGESRDREYYGYTF. Here the CDR3 DNA reads TGTGCCTTCGACGGGGAGAGTCGAGACAGGGAGTATTATGGCTACACCTTC.

The chain joins TRBV29-1 to TRBJ2-3, with 9 positions matching TRBD1. The length of the CDR3 is 14 residues. J lost 2 bases, V lost 6 bases, and 6 bases had no gene match. Germline V gene sequence: CDR1 SQVTM, CDR2 ANQGSEA. This CDR3 is CSVAGTGNTDTQYF. CDR3 sequence (DNA): TGCAGCGTCGCCGGGACAGGGAACACAGATACGCAGTATTTT.

The genes are TRBV28 and TRBJ2-5, with 7 bases fitting TRBD1. This CDR3 comprises 15 residues. V gave up 6 bases and J gave up 3 bases; unmatched junction bases: 10. The germline V gene encodes CDR1 MDHEN and CDR2 SYDVKM. Written as DNA, the CDR3 is TGTGCCAGCAGGTCCGCCGGGACAGAGAAAGAGACCCAGTACTTC. Residues: CASRSAGTEKETQYF.

This clone was detected once. V usage is TRBV20-1 and J usage is TRBJ2-5; D gene ambiguous. The CDR3 runs to 10 residues. V gave up 4 bases and J gave up 3 bases, with 3 bases separating them. Germline CDR1 and CDR2: DFQATT and SNEGSKA (reference sequence). The CDR3 region has the DNA TGCAGTGCTATAAAAGAGACCCAGTACTTC. Its translation is CSAIKETQYF.

The rearrangement joins TRBV9 to TRBJ2-2, with no clear D. This CDR3 is 14 amino acids long. The germline V gene encodes CDR1 SGDLS and CDR2 YYNGEE. V lost 0 bases and J lost 2, with 5 bases in between. The CDR3 DNA reads TGTGCCAGCAGCGTAGTTTCTAACACCGGGGAGCTGTTTTTT. Translation gives CASSVVSNTGELFF.

The chain has TRBV12-5 and TRBJ2-3; 11 bases fit TRBD2. The CDR3 totals 16 residues. Germline V gives CDR1 LGHNT, CDR2 FRNRAP. The V segment lost 3 bases and the J segment 0 bases; nucleotides outside the gene matches: 2. For the CDR3, the DNA is TGTGCTAGTGGTTTACTAGCGGGGGATAGCACAGATACGCAGTATTTT. This translates into CASGLLAGDSTDTQYF.

J is TRBJ1-5 and V is TRBV7-9, with D perhaps matching TRBD1 (5 bases). This CDR3 contains 15 residues. V dropped 2 bases and J dropped 2 bases, with 10 bases sitting between them. The germline CDR1 and CDR2 sequences are SEHNR and FQNEAQ (reference sequence). CDR3 bases: TGTGCCAGCAGCTTAAATACACAGGGCAATCAGCCCCAGCATTTT. Its translation is CASSLNTQGNQPQHF.

V and J are TRBV4-1 and TRBJ1-3; no firm D call. This CDR3 is built from 15 residues. The V gene lost 0 bases and the J gene lost 0 bases, with 6 bases spanning the gap. Looked up from germline, CDR1 is MGHRA and CDR2 is YSYEKL. The DNA of the CDR3 is TGCGCCAGCAGCCAAGAGCCAGGCTCTGGAAACACCATATATTTT. It yields the protein CASSQEPGSGNTIYF.

The chain recombines TRBV7-2 with TRBJ1-1; 8 nucleotides agree with TRBD1. There are 14 residues in the CDR3. From germline, CDR1 is SGHTA and CDR2 FQGNSA. V lost 5 bases and J lost 5; bases outside the gene matches: 7. The CDR3 loop is CASSTQGARTEAFF. CDR3 DNA: TGTGCCAGCAGCACCCAGGGGGCCCGGACTGAAGCTTTCTTT. Complete variable domain (other parts from reference TRBV7-2 and TRBJ1-1): GAGVSQSPSNKVTEKGKDVELRCDPISGHTALYWYRQSLGQGLEFLIYFQGNSAPDKSGLPSDRFSAERTGGSVSTLTIQRTQQEDSAVYLCASSTQGARTEAFFGQGTRLTVV.

The chain links TRBV5-1 to TRBJ1-6, with D maybe TRBD1 (5 bases). With 2 bases removed from V and 5 bases from J, the gap between germline ends came to 14 bases. The CDR3 is 16 amino acids. The V gene's germline CDR1 is SGHRS and CDR2 YFSETQ. The CDR3 protein is CASSFDSSIDNSPLHF. CDR3 nucleotide sequence: TGCGCCAGCAGCTTTGACAGCTCAATTGATAATTCACCCCTCCACTTT.

V gene TRBV28 combines with J gene TRBJ2-7; D may be TRBD2 (6 bases). V lost 6 bases and J lost 3, with 21 bases in between. Germline CDR1 reads MDHEN; CDR2 reads SYDVKM. The CDR3 runs to 16 residues. The CDR3 DNA is TGTGCCAGCAGACCCCTCCCCGGGACTGACCACTACGAGCAGTACTTC. This codes for CASRPLPGTDHYEQYF.

The chain combines TRBV28 with TRBJ2-2; D uncertain. The CDR3 covers 15 residues. The germline V gene encodes CDR1 MDHEN and CDR2 SYDVKM. The V end was cut by 2 bases, the J end by 1 base, with 8 bases between. In DNA form, the CDR3 reads TGTGCCAGCAGTTTAATAACGGGGAACACCGGGGAGCTGTTTTTT. It yields the protein CASSLITGNTGELFF.

V is TRBV6-1 and J is TRBJ2-7; a possible D gene is TRBD1 (6 bases). The CDR3 has 14 residues. The germline V gene has CDR1 MNHNS and CDR2 SASEGT. V dropped 1 base and J dropped 3 bases, with 10 bases sitting between them. The CDR3 reads CASSEGIGGYEQYF. In nucleotides, the CDR3 is TGTGCCAGCAGTGAAGGAATAGGGGGCTACGAGCAGTACTTC.

The chain uses TRBV5-4 and TRBJ1-4; 10 bases fit TRBD1. The CDR3 spans 16 residues. In germline, CDR1 is SGHNT, CDR2 YYREEE (reference sequence). J was trimmed by 5 bases and V by 0 bases; bases with no gene match: 4. This CDR3 is CASSLGTGGRNEKLFF. The CDR3 coding sequence is TGTGCCAGCAGCTTGGGGACAGGGGGTCGAAATGAAAAACTGTTTTTT.